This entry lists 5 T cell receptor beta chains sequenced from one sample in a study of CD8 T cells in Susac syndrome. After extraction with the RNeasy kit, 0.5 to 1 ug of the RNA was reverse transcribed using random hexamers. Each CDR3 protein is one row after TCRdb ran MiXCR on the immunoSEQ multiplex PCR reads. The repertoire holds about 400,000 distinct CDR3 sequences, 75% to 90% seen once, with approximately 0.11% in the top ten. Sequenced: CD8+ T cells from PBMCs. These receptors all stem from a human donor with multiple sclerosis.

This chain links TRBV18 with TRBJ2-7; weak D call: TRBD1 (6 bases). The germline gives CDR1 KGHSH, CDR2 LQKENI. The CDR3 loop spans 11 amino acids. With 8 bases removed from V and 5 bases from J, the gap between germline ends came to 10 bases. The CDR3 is CASSPGDEQYF. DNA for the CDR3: TGTGCCAGCAGCCCAGGGGACGAGCAGTACTTC.

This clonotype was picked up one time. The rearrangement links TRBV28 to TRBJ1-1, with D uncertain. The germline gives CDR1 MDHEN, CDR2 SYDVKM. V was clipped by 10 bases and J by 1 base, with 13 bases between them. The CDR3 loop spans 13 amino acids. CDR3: CATSERGNTEAFF. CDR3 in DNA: TGTGCCACCTCGGAGCGGGGGAACACTGAAGCTTTCTTT.

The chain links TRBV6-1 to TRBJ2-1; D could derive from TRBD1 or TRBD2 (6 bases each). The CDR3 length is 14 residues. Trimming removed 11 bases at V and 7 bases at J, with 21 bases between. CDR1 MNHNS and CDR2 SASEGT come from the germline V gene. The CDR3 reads CASLLGGVMNEQFF. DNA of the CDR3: TGTGCCTCCCTTCTCGGGGGCGTTATGAATGAGCAGTTCTTC.

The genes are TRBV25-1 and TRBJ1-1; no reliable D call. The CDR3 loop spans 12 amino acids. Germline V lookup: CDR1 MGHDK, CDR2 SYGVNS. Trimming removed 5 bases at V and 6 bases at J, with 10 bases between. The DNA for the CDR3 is TGTGCCAGCAGTCTAACACAAGCTGAAGCTTTCTTT. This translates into CASSLTQAEAFF.

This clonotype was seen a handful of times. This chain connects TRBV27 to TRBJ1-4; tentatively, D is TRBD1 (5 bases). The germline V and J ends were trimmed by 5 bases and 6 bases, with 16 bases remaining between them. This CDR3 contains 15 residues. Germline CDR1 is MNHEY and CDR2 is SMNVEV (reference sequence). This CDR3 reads CASSLLGERDEKLFF. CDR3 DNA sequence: TGTGCCAGCAGTCTACTAGGGGAGAGGGATGAAAAACTGTTTTTT.